Following are 7 T cell receptor beta chains from one sample sequenced in a study of T cell responses to AZD1222 COVID-19 vaccine. Method: immunoSEQ multiplex PCR; TCRdb's copy keeps in-frame clones and lacks some. The sample lists about 83,000 clones, 80% to 90% occurring once. The source was peripheral blood, collected on day 0 of AZD1222 vaccination. The receptors stem from an adult in good health.

This clone has only one observation. The chain joins TRBV3-1 (or the pseudogene TRBV3-2) to TRBJ1-2; 7 nucleotides agree with TRBD1. The CDR3 is 13 amino acids. Germline loops: CDR1 LGHDT, CDR2 YNNKEL (reference sequence). Germline trimming cut 5 bases from V and 4 bases from J; bases unmatched to any gene: 4. The DNA of the CDR3 is TGTGCCAGCAGCTTAGGGGGCATCTATGGCTACACCTTC. Translated, it gives CASSLGGIYGYTF.

V is TRBV27 and J is TRBJ1-4; tentatively, D is TRBD1 (6 bases). CDR3 length: 14 residues. Between the trimmed V and J ends, which lost 4 bases and 7 bases, there was a span of 13 bases. Germline V gives CDR1 MNHEY, CDR2 SMNVEV (reference sequence). The CDR3, as DNA: TGTGCCAGCAGTTCCCAGGACAGTTCTGAAAAACTGTTTTTT. Translation gives CASSSQDSSEKLFF.

V usage is TRBV13 and J usage is TRBJ1-1; 7 bases are a match to TRBD1. Germline V gives CDR1 PRHDT, CDR2 FYEKMQ (reference sequence). V shed 4 bases and J 4 bases; nucleotides not matched to a gene: 9. This CDR3 has 15 residues. The DNA for the CDR3 is TGTGCCAGCAGCTCAAAATTACAGGGGAGCACTGAAGCTTTCTTT. It yields the protein CASSSKLQGSTEAFF.

The chain has TRBV5-1 and TRBJ2-2, with no clear D. V lost 3 bases, J lost 3 bases, and 12 bases lay in between. Germline CDR1 reads SGHRS; CDR2 reads YFSETQ. This CDR3 comprises 15 residues. Here the CDR3 reads CASSSHPRDTGELFF. CDR3 nucleotides: TGCGCCAGCAGCTCCCATCCCAGAGACACCGGGGAGCTGTTTTTT.

The V call is TRBV11-2, the J call TRBJ2-1; no clear D gene. The germline gives CDR1 SGHAT, CDR2 FQNNGV. The CDR3 length is 13 residues. Trimming stripped 1 base from V and 6 bases from J, with 7 bases between. The CDR3 reads CASSLGLANEQFF. The CDR3 coding sequence is TGTGCCAGCAGCTTAGGTCTGGCCAATGAGCAGTTCTTC.

V gene TRBV18 combines with J gene TRBJ1-1; TRBD1 matches 8 bases. CDR3 size: 14 residues. Germline trimming cut 5 bases from V and 4 bases from J; bases unmatched to any gene: 6. CDR1 is KGHSH, CDR2 LQKENI, per germline. Here the CDR3 DNA reads TGTGCCAGCTCATCCGACAGGGGAGGCACTGAAGCTTTCTTT. Residues: CASSSDRGGTEAFF.

The chain has TRBV7-9 and TRBJ2-2, with no clear D. Germline V gene sequence: CDR1 SEHNR, CDR2 FQNEAQ (reference sequence). Trimming removed 2 bases at V and 6 bases at J, with 10 bases between. The CDR3 is made up of 14 amino acids. The CDR3 protein is CASSLNLGAGELFF. For the CDR3, the DNA is TGTGCCAGCAGCTTAAATCTTGGGGCCGGGGAGCTGTTTTTT.